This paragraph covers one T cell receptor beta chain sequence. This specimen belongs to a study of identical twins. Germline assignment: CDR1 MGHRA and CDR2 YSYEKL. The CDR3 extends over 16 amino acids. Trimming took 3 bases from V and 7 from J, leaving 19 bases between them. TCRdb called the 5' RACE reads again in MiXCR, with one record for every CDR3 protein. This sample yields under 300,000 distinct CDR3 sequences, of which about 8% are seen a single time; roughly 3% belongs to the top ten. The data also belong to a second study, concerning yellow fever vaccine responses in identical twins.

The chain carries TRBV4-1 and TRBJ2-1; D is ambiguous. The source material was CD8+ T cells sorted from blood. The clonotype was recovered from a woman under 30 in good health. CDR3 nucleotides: TGCGCCAGCAGCCAGGCCAGCCCCCCATTAGTGAATGAGCAGTTCTTC. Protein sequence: CASSQASPPLVNEQFF.